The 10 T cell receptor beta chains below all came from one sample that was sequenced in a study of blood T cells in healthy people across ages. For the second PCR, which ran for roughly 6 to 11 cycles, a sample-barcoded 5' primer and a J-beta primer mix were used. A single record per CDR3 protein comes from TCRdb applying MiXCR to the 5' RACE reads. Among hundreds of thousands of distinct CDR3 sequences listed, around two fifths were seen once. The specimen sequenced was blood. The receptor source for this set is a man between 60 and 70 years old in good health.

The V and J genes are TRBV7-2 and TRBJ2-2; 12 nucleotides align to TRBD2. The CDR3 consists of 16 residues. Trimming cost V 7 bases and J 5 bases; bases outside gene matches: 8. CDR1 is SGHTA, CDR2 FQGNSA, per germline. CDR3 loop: CASKQLAGGVTGELFF. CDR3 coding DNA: TGTGCCAGCAAACAACTAGCGGGGGGAGTAACCGGGGAGCTGTTTTTT.

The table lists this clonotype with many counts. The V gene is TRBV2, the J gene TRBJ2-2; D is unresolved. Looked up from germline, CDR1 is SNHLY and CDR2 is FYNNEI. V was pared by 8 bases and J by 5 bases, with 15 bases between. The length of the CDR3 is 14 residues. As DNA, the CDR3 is TGTGCCAGCGAGTCAGGAAAGGTTACCGGGGAGCTGTTTTTT. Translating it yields CASESGKVTGELFF.

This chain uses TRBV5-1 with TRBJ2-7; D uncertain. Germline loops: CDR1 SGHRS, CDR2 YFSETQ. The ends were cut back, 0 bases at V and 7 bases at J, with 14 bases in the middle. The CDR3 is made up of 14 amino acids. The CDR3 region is CASSLDTETREQYF. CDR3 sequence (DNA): TGCGCCAGCAGCTTGGATACAGAGACGCGGGAGCAGTACTTC.

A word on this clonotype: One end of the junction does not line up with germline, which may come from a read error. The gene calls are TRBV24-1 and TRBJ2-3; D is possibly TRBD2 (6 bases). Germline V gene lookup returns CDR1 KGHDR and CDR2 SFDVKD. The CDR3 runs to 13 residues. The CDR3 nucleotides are TGTGCCCCCAGGCGGGACGGCACAGATACGCAGTATTTT. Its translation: CAPRRDGTDTQYF.

CDR3 residues: CASSLAGPSYGYTF. CDR3 DNA: TGTGCCAGCAGTTTGGCAGGGCCCTCCTATGGCTACACCTTC. This rearrangement joins TRBV28 to TRBJ1-2, with D possibly being TRBD1 (5 bases). Trimming pared 3 bases from V and 4 bases from J, leaving 12 bases between. The CDR3 has 14 residues. Germline V gene sequence: CDR1 MDHEN, CDR2 SYDVKM.

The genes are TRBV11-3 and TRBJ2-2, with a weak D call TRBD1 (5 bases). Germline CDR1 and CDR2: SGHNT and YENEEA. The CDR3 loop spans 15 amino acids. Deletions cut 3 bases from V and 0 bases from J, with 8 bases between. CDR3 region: CASSFRGSNTGELFF. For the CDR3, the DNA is TGTGCCAGCAGCTTTAGGGGTTCGAACACCGGGGAGCTGTTTTTT.

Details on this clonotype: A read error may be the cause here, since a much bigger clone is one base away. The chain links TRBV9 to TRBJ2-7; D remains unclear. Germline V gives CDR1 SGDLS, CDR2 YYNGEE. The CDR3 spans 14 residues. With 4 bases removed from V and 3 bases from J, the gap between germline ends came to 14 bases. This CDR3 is CASSPTNQSYEQYF. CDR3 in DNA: TGTGCCAGCAGCCCCACAAACCAGAGCTACGAGCAGTACTTC.

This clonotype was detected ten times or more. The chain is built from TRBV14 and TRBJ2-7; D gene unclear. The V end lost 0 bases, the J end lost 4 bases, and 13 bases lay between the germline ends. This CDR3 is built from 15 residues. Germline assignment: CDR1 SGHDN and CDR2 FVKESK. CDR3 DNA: TGTGCCAGCAGCCAAGATCACGACCTCTCATACGAGCAGTACTTC. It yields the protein CASSQDHDLSYEQYF.

CDR3 residues: CSATKGGYEGYTF. The CDR3 nucleotides read TGCAGTGCTACCAAGGGCGGATACGAAGGCTACACCTTC. This chain joins TRBV20-1 and TRBJ1-2; D not certain. V gave up 4 bases and J gave up 8 bases, with 17 bases separating them. The germline V gene has CDR1 DFQATT and CDR2 SNEGSKA (reference sequence). This CDR3 is built from 13 residues.

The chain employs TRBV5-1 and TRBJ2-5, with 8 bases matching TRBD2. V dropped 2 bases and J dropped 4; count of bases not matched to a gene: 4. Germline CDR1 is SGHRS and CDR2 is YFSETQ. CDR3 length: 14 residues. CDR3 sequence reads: CASSFTGTRETQYF. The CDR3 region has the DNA TGCGCCAGCAGCTTTACCGGGACTAGAGAGACCCAGTACTTC. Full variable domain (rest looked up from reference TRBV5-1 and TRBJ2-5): KAGVTQTPRYLIKTRGQQVTLSCSPISGHRSVSWYQQTPGQGLQFLFEYFSETQRNKGNFPGRFSGRQFSNSRSEMNVSTLELGDSALYLCASSFTGTRETQYFGPGTRLLVL.